This T cell receptor beta chain was retrieved from a study of PD-1 blockade in classical Hodgkin lymphoma. Here immunoSEQ multiplex PCR was the method, and the copy in TCRdb shows in-frame clones only, minus some. Among 12,000 or so clones listed, 85% were seen once. Following autologous stem cell transplantation, relapse occurred in every patient, and exposure to brentuximab vedotin varied. The CDR3 contains 20 residues. The V gene end was trimmed by 5 bases and the J gene end by 2 bases; junction bases not matched to a gene: 23. Germline CDR1 and CDR2: SGHVS and FQNEAQ. The specimen was peripheral blood mononuclear cells (PBMCs), collected at baseline. The source of this sequence is a human donor with classical Hodgkin lymphoma. The chain recombines TRBV7-8 with TRBJ2-5; 7 nucleotides agree with TRBD1. In DNA, the CDR3 is TGTGCCAGCAGCCTTAGAGGTGGGGCAGGGGGACCATTCCTACAAGAGACCCAGTACTTC. This encodes CASSLRGGAGGPFLQETQYF.